The 28 T cell receptor beta chains given below trace back to one sample, sequenced in a study of shared clonotypes between healthy human individuals (dated by TCRdb to 2020 to 2022). Libraries came from the immunoSEQ multiplex PCR assay. TCRdb limited this immuneACCESS table to in-frame rearrangements with V and J called. A share of clones is missing; checked studies link under half to unresolved V genes, and the rest is unexplained. The sample records some 96,000 clones, about 45% of which are singletons. In total, the top ten clones hold approximately 15% of the sample. The material sequenced was PBMCs. All receptors come from a woman aged 40 to 55 in good health. Some clones in this sample may be carry-over from other donors' samples.

This sequence joins TRBV5-8 and TRBJ2-7; no clear D. Germline CDR1 and CDR2: SGHTS and YDEGEE. V shed 2 bases and J shed 0 bases, with 9 bases lying between them. The CDR3 covers 14 residues. CDR3 sequence: CASSLQQHSYEQYF. The CDR3 bases are TGTGCCAGCAGCTTACAACAGCACTCCTACGAGCAGTACTTC.

The genes are TRBV7-9 and TRBJ2-5; no firm D call. From germline, CDR1 is SEHNR and CDR2 FQNEAQ (reference sequence). V gave up 1 base and J gave up 5 bases, with 5 bases separating them. This CDR3 has 12 amino acids. As DNA, the CDR3 is TGTGCCAGCAGCTTAGATGGTGAGACCCAGTACTTC. This translates into CASSLDGETQYF.

The chain combines TRBV7-9 with TRBJ1-5; perhaps TRBD1 as D (5 bases). Trimming took 0 bases from V and 9 from J, leaving 15 bases between them. Per germline, CDR1 SEHNR and CDR2 FQNEAQ (reference sequence). This CDR3 is built from 15 residues. As DNA, the CDR3 is TGTGCCAGCAGCTTAGCGGGCCAGACAGCCCTGCCCCAGCATTTT. Translating it yields CASSLAGQTALPQHF.

On this clone: It is likely a read error: a sequence one base away is far more abundant. Other DNA sequences in this specimen translate into the identical CDR3. This chain connects TRBV28 to TRBJ2-3, with 9 bases matching TRBD2. CDR1 is MDHEN and CDR2 is SYDVKM in the germline V gene. The V and J ends lost 8 bases and 2 bases, in that order; junction bases with no gene match: 2. The CDR3 extends over 13 amino acids. The CDR3 reads CASLAGPTDTQYF. In DNA form, the CDR3 reads TGTGCCAGCCTAGCGGGACCCACAGATACGCAGTATTTT. The whole variable domain, filled in from reference TRBV28 and TRBJ2-3, reads DVKVTQSSRYLVKRTGEKVFLECVQDMDHENMFWYRQDPGLGLRLIYFSYDVKMKEKGDIPEGYSVSREKKERFSLILESASTNQTSMYLCASLAGPTDTQYFGPGTRLTVL.

This chain connects TRBV9 to TRBJ2-1; 11 nucleotides align to TRBD2. Germline CDR1 and CDR2: SGDLS and YYNGEE. There are 15 residues in the CDR3. V lost 0 bases to trimming and J lost 9 bases; unmatched junction nucleotides: 5. The CDR3 reads CASSVALAGVIEQFF. CDR3 bases: TGTGCCAGCAGCGTAGCACTAGCGGGAGTTATTGAGCAGTTCTTC.

The chain links TRBV18 to TRBJ2-5, with 7 bases fitting TRBD2. V lost 5 bases to trimming and J lost 4 bases; unmatched junction nucleotides: 4. Per germline, CDR1 KGHSH and CDR2 LQKENI. The CDR3 is made up of 13 amino acids. As DNA, the CDR3 is TGTGCCAGCTCATCTGGACTAGGAGAGACCCAGTACTTC. Translation gives CASSSGLGETQYF.

V is TRBV5-1 and J is TRBJ2-7; D is perhaps TRBD2 (6 bases). The CDR3 extends over 16 amino acids. Germline V CDR1 and CDR2: SGHRS, YFSETQ. V lost 0 bases to trimming and J lost 2 bases, with 15 bases between them. This CDR3 is CASSLAEAGLPYEQYF. The CDR3 DNA follows: TGCGCCAGCAGCTTGGCCGAAGCGGGCCTACCCTACGAGCAGTACTTC.

This clone has more than one count but fewer than ten. The rearrangement joins TRBV30 to TRBJ2-6, with D tentatively TRBD1 (5 bases). Between the trimmed V and J ends, which lost 7 bases and 1 base, there was a span of 8 bases. There are 13 residues in the CDR3. Germline values: CDR1 GTSNPN, CDR2 SVGIG (reference sequence). CDR3 bases: TGTGCCTCAGGGTCTTCTGGGGCCAACGTCCTGACTTTC. Its protein product is CASGSSGANVLTF.

Remarks on this clone: A much more abundant neighbour one base away suggests this may be a read error. The same CDR3 can be traced to other DNA sequences in this sample. J is TRBJ1-5 and V is TRBV5-1; 9 bases line up with TRBD1. The length of the CDR3 is 15 residues. The ends lost 0 bases at V and 7 bases at J; junction bases unmatched: 5. Germline CDR1 is SGHRS and CDR2 is YFSETQ. The CDR3: CASSLGDREDQPQHF. The CDR3 DNA reads as TGCGCCAGCAGCTTGGGGGACAGGGAGGACCAGCCCCAGCATTTT.

This clone was found many times. At the DNA level, this CDR3 is encoded by other sequences in the same sample as well. This chain links TRBV27 with TRBJ2-7; TRBD1 matches at 7 bases. Germline CDR1 MNHEY, CDR2 SMNVEV (reference sequence). J was trimmed by 0 bases and V by 6 bases; bases with no gene match: 8. CDR3 length: 15 amino acids. CDR3 in DNA: TGTGCCAGCAGACAGGGGCCTACGTCCTCCTACGAGCAGTACTTC. Its translation is CASRQGPTSSYEQYF.

With respect to this clone: At one end, the junction sequence differs from germline, possibly due to a read error. The J gene is TRBJ2-2, the V gene TRBV30, with D unclear. This CDR3 is 14 amino acids long. Germline V CDR1 and CDR2: GTSNPN, SVGIG (reference sequence). The CDR3 here is CARSVYPNTGELFF. The DNA for the CDR3 is TGTGCCAGGAGTGTATACCCGAACACCGGGGAGCTGTTTTTT.

This rearrangement joins TRBV7-3 to TRBJ2-5; TRBD2 is a possible D gene (6 bases). This CDR3 contains 14 residues. Trimming shortened V by 6 bases and J by 5 bases, and 16 bases separated the two germline ends. Germline V CDR1 and CDR2: SGHTA, FQGTGA. The CDR3 is CASSLGGLGETQYF. Written as DNA, the CDR3 is TGTGCCAGCAGTCTCGGGGGATTAGGGGAGACCCAGTACTTC.

The CDR3, as DNA: TGTGCCAGCAGTTCCCCGCCGACTAGCGGGACGGCCTTGCAGTTCTTC. Its translation is CASSSPPTSGTALQFF. This rearrangement joins TRBV28 to TRBJ2-1; 11 bases match TRBD2. Losses at the gene ends were 4 bases for V and 12 bases for J; bases not matched to a gene: 14. The CDR3 contains 16 residues. The germline V gene encodes CDR1 MDHEN and CDR2 SYDVKM.

In its sample, this clone is medium-sized. The CDR3 reads CASGNGVGASYEQYF. The CDR3 coding sequence is TGTGCCAGCGGAAATGGGGTTGGGGCCTCCTACGAGCAGTACTTC. The chain recombines TRBV5-4 with TRBJ2-7, with TRBD1 as a possible D gene (5 bases). The CDR3 length is 15 residues. Germline-derived CDR1 and CDR2 are SGHNT and YYREEE (reference sequence). V was trimmed by 7 bases and J by 0 bases, leaving 17 bases between them.

This clone has just one count. This chain joins TRBV6-6 and TRBJ2-5; possibly TRBD2 for D (5 bases). The germline gives CDR1 MNHNY, CDR2 SVGAGI (reference sequence). The CDR3 runs 16 residues. Trimming cost V 2 bases and J 1 base, with 14 bases left between them. The CDR3 spells CASSYGRRLPQETQYF. The CDR3 nucleotides are TGTGCCAGCAGTTACGGTCGGAGACTACCCCAAGAGACCCAGTACTTC.

The table lists this clone with many counts. V gene TRBV28 combines with J gene TRBJ2-7; D may be TRBD1 (5 bases). Between the trimmed V and J ends, which lost 5 bases and 1 base, there was a span of 15 bases. Germline CDR1 and CDR2: MDHEN and SYDVKM. This CDR3 has 15 amino acids. CDR3 sequence: CASSPRQFESYEQYF. CDR3 DNA: TGTGCCAGCAGTCCCCGACAGTTCGAATCCTACGAGCAGTACTTC.

V usage is TRBV18 and J usage is TRBJ2-1; 7 bases are shared with TRBD2. This CDR3 region has 14 residues. Germline assignment: CDR1 KGHSH and CDR2 LQKENI. V gave up 3 bases and J gave up 9 bases; unmatched junction bases: 8. The CDR3 coding sequence is TGTGCCAGCTCACCCGACCGTGGGGGGGGTGAGCAGTTCTTC. Its translation is CASSPDRGGGEQFF.

The chain recombines TRBV7-2 with TRBJ1-6, with 7 bases lining up with TRBD1. V lost 5 bases, J lost 7 bases, and 8 bases stayed unmatched. Germline CDR1 SGHTA, CDR2 FQGNSA. The CDR3 length is 15 residues. DNA for the CDR3: TGTGCCAGCAGCCGACAGGGAGGGGGAAATTCACCCCTCCACTTT. Its translation: CASSRQGGGNSPLHF.

In its sample, this clone is medium-sized. The chain combines TRBV6-5 with TRBJ2-2, with D perhaps matching TRBD1 or TRBD2 (5 bases each). The CDR3 sequence is 14 residues long. V lost 6 bases and J 3 bases, leaving 11 bases between the germline ends. Germline CDR1 reads MNHEY; CDR2 reads SVGAGI. CDR3 coding DNA: TGTGCCAGCAGGTCAGGGACGGACACCGGGGAGCTGTTTTTT. This sequence encodes CASRSGTDTGELFF.

J is TRBJ1-5 and V is TRBV6-5; 10 positions match TRBD1. Germline CDR1 MNHEY, CDR2 SVGAGI. The CDR3 is made up of 14 amino acids. V was clipped by 8 bases and J by 6 bases; unmatched bases: 7. The CDR3 nucleotides read TGTGCCAGCGGCCATCGGGACAGGGGTCAGCCCCAGCATTTT. Amino acid sequence: CASGHRDRGQPQHF.

The V call is TRBV27, the J call TRBJ2-7; a weak D match, TRBD1 (6 bases). The germline V gene has CDR1 MNHEY and CDR2 SMNVEV (reference sequence). The V end lost 4 bases, the J end lost 3 bases, and 13 bases lay between the germline ends. The CDR3 is 14 amino acids. The CDR3 DNA reads TGTGCCAGCAGTTCACACCGGGACAACTACGAGCAGTACTTC. Its translation: CASSSHRDNYEQYF.

A note on this clone: A far larger clone is only one base removed, so a read error is likely. The chain carries TRBV5-1 and TRBJ1-1; unclear D gene. The CDR3 extends over 14 amino acids. Trimming left V 4 bases short and J 4 bases short, with 14 bases between. The germline V gene has CDR1 SGHRS and CDR2 YFSETQ. CDR3 DNA: TGCGCCAGCAGCCGACGGGGTCTCGCCACTGAAGCTTTCTTT. It translates to CASSRRGLATEAFF.

Notes on this clone: The same CDR3 can be traced to other DNA sequences in this sample. This chain links TRBV9 with TRBJ2-7, with 7 bases aligning to TRBD2. In germline, CDR1 is SGDLS, CDR2 YYNGEE. The CDR3 is made up of 14 amino acids. Trimming took 0 bases from V and 3 from J; bases not matched to a gene: 3. CDR3 DNA: TGTGCCAGCAGCGTAGGGCTAGCGGTCTACGAGCAGTACTTC. As protein: CASSVGLAVYEQYF.

At least ten counts were recorded for this clone. The J gene is TRBJ1-1, the V gene TRBV6-5, with D uncertain. The CDR3 extends over 14 amino acids. V was cut by 2 bases and J by 4 bases, with 11 bases left in between. CDR1 is MNHEY and CDR2 is SVGAGI in the germline V gene. This CDR3 reads CASSYQPGSTEAFF. The CDR3 bases are TGTGCCAGCAGTTACCAGCCGGGGAGCACTGAAGCTTTCTTT.

A note on this clone: A read error may account for a junction end that differs from germline. The chain links TRBV5-1 to TRBJ1-4; D gene unclear. Germline V gene data show CDR1 as SGHRS and CDR2 as YFSETQ. The CDR3 covers 15 residues. The CDR3 reads CASSTDGATNEKLFF. In nucleotides, the CDR3 is TGCGCCAGCAGCACCGACGGAGCAACTAATGAGAAACTGTTTTTT.

The chain carries TRBV6-1 and TRBJ1-3, with TRBD1 as a possible D gene (5 bases). Between the trimmed V and J ends, which lost 1 base and 0 bases, there was a span of 10 bases. CDR3 size: 16 residues. Germline V gene sequence: CDR1 MNHNS, CDR2 SASEGT. The CDR3 loop reads CASSEVGRGSGNTIYF. The CDR3 DNA reads as TGTGCCAGCAGTGAAGTGGGACGGGGCTCTGGAAACACCATATATTTT.

The chain combines TRBV7-2 with TRBJ2-3; 7 bases match TRBD2. Germline trimming cut 2 bases from V and 9 bases from J; bases unmatched to any gene: 8. Germline assignment: CDR1 SGHTA and CDR2 FQGNSA. This CDR3 comprises 14 residues. The CDR3 is CASSLKGEGLTQYF. CDR3 in DNA: TGTGCCAGCAGCTTAAAAGGGGAGGGACTAACGCAGTATTTT.

The rearrangement links TRBV6-4 to TRBJ2-2; D gene ambiguous. Germline V gives CDR1 MRHNA, CDR2 SNTAGT. V dropped 2 bases and J dropped 1 base, with 2 bases sitting between them. This CDR3 is built from 13 residues. CDR3 nucleotide sequence: TGTGCCAGCAGTGACGGGAACACCGGGGAGCTGTTTTTT. Translated, it gives CASSDGNTGELFF.